This T cell receptor (beta chain) was sequenced in a study of shared clonotypes between healthy human individuals. Overall study results and limits: Shared clonotypes: roughly 5% naive CD4, under 4% naive CD8, roughly 2.4% memory CD4, about 0.41% memory CD8. In contrast to clonotypes shared by all four donors, non-shared clonotypes had lower generation probabilities.

The ends lost 4 bases at V and 6 bases at J; junction bases unmatched: 9. Germline V lookup: CDR1 PRHDT, CDR2 FYEKMQ (reference sequence). There are 16 residues in the CDR3. Repertoires were generated with immunoSEQ multiplex PCR, while TCRdb's copy carries only in-frame clones and drops some. Counted here are some 2.3 million clones, 85% to 95% occurring once; the ten biggest clones make up 0.35% to 0.5%. Only one count was recorded for this clone. Its specificity is unknown. This TCR was recovered from a young man in good health. Some clones in this sample may be carry-over from other donors' samples. The sequencing sample was made of naive CD4+ T cells from PBMCs. The subset here: CD45RA+ positively selected. This chain uses TRBV13 with TRBJ2-1, with 10 bases fitting TRBD2. The CDR3 is CASSSSGRASLNEQFF. CDR3 bases: TGTGCCAGCAGCTCAAGCGGGAGGGCCTCCCTCAATGAGCAGTTCTTC. The full variable domain, in which reference TRBV13 and TRBJ2-1 provide the parts outside the CDR3, is AAGVIQSPRHLIKEKRETATLKCYPIPRHDTVYWYQQGPGQDPQFLISFYEKMQSDKGSIPDRFSAQQFSDYHSELNMSSLELGDSALYFCASSSSGRASLNEQFFGPGTRLTVL.